This TCR beta chain was sequenced during a study of metastatic and nonmetastatic thyroid tumors. Overall study: Malignant and benign thyroid patients had repertoires compared in peripheral blood and tumor or nodule tissue.

This CDR3 has 14 residues. Looked up from germline, CDR1 is LGHDT and CDR2 is YNNKEL (reference sequence). In the authors' methods: Built for papillary thyroid cancer, a distant-metastasis classifier drew on CDR3 differences across clinicopathological groups. With MiXCR, TCRdb called clones anew from the PCR reads. TCRdb assigned the V and J calls; the authors' analysis was not used. The data hold 20,000 to 30,000 clones, with approximately 24% observed a single time. Thyroid surgery took place with no prior treatment in any patient. Study-wide points: Significantly higher TCR beta diversity was reportedly seen in malignant thyroid tumors than benign nodules, in blood and tumor.

Notes on this clone: Its matching antigen is unknown. At one of its ends the junction is not consistent with the germline gene, which may arise from a read error.

Material for sequencing was blood. The receptor comes from a female donor with papillary thyroid cancer or a benign thyroid nodule (not recorded which). Some clones in this sample may be carry-over from other donors' samples. The chain employs TRBV3-1 and TRBJ2-5; 7 bases line up with TRBD2. CDR3 residues: CTSSPSGIQETQYF. In DNA, the CDR3 is TGTACCAGCAGCCCTAGCGGTATCCAAGAGACCCAATACTTC.